These 5 T cell receptor beta chains originate from one sample sequenced in a study of cytomegalovirus exposure and HLA in healthy donors. The study ran its PCR with 60 Vbeta and 13 Jbeta primers. Profiled with immunoSEQ multiplex PCR; TCRdb holds only in-frame clones, not every one. The top ten clones hold about 4.5% of a sample with some 150,000 clones, less than 85% of them seen once. The sample was PBMCs. The receptor set was obtained from a man aged 35 to 55 in good health and CMV-seronegative.

This clone was detected once. The chain recombines TRBV6-5 with TRBJ2-7; weak D call: TRBD1 (8 bases). Germline CDR1 reads MNHEY; CDR2 reads SVGAGI. The V end lost 5 bases, the J end lost 6 bases, and 17 bases lay between the germline ends. The CDR3 sequence is 14 residues long. In DNA, the CDR3 is TGTGCCAGCAGTCTAGAACAGGGGGGGATCGAGCAGTACTTC. It is translated as CASSLEQGGIEQYF.

The V gene is TRBV27, the J gene TRBJ1-4; D might be TRBD1 (5 bases). The CDR3 contains 14 residues. In germline, CDR1 is MNHEY, CDR2 SMNVEV (reference sequence). V shed 8 bases and J shed 8 bases, with 18 bases lying between them. As DNA, the CDR3 is TGTGCCAGCCGCCCCGGGACGGGGAGGGAAAAACTGTTTTTT. This codes for CASRPGTGREKLFF.

The rearrangement links TRBV19 to TRBJ2-6; D possibly corresponds to TRBD1 (6 bases). The CDR3 sequence is 14 residues long. Germline lookup yields CDR1 LNHDA and CDR2 SQIVND (reference sequence). CDR3 bases: TGTGCGGGGCAGGGGCTGTCTGGGGCCAACGTCCTGACTTTC. Translated: CAGQGLSGANVLTF.

This chain uses TRBV27 with TRBJ2-6; tentative D call: TRBD2 (7 bases). V lost 10 bases, J lost 2 bases, and 12 bases lay in between. This CDR3 has 14 residues. CDR1 MNHEY and CDR2 SMNVEV come from the germline V gene (reference sequence). CDR3 nucleotides: TGTGCCACCCGGGGGGCCACTGGGGCCAACGTCCTGACTTTC. Its translation: CATRGATGANVLTF.

On this clone: The sample carries other DNA sequences with the same CDR3. J is TRBJ1-5 and V is TRBV30; the match to TRBD1 covers 9 bases. The J segment lost 4 bases and the V segment lost 5 bases, leaving 3 bases of the junction unmatched. Germline CDR1 is GTSNPN and CDR2 is SVGIG (reference sequence). The CDR3 contains 13 residues. CDR3 bases: TGTGCCTGGGGCGGGACAGGGAATCAGCCCCAGCATTTT. It translates to CAWGGTGNQPQHF.